These 8 T cell receptor beta chains were sequenced from one sample in a study of shared T cell receptors in the human thymus. Data came from immunoSEQ multiplex PCR; TCRdb stores just in-frame clones and leaves some out. The sample comprises 650,000 to 950,000 clones, approximately 83% of which are singletons, and more than 0.01% rests with the top ten. Another study also made use of these data, one on human thymus T cells.

The specimen sequenced was thymocytes. Every receptor here comes from a girl less than two years old with a congenital heart defect.

The chain carries TRBV9 and TRBJ1-4, with 8 bases lining up with TRBD1. The J segment lost 10 bases and the V segment lost 0 bases, leaving 5 bases of the junction unmatched. Looked up from germline, CDR1 is SGDLS and CDR2 is YYNGEE. CDR3 length equals 14 residues. CDR3 nucleotides: TGTGCCAGCAGCGTAGGGACAGGGCCCCTAAAACTGTTTTTT. Encoded protein: CASSVGTGPLKLFF.

This clone was picked up a small number of times. The chain recombines TRBV20-1 with TRBJ1-2; D unresolved. V gave up 3 bases and J gave up 6 bases, with 8 bases separating them. In germline, CDR1 is DFQATT, CDR2 SNEGSKA (reference sequence). This CDR3 is 11 amino acids long. CDR3 amino acids: CSARSSNGYTF. The CDR3 DNA reads as TGCAGTGCTAGGTCCAGTAATGGCTACACCTTC.

V is TRBV27 and J is TRBJ1-2; 11 nucleotides align to TRBD1. Germline assignment: CDR1 MNHEY and CDR2 SMNVEV (reference sequence). V lost 2 bases, J lost 2 bases, and 10 bases stayed unmatched. The CDR3 has 18 residues. The CDR3 region is CASSLAMWTGGRNYGYTF. The CDR3 nucleotides read TGTGCCAGCAGTTTAGCAATGTGGACAGGGGGCCGGAACTATGGCTACACCTTC.

V is TRBV11-3 and J is TRBJ2-1, with a possible D match to TRBD1 (6 bases). Germline V gene sequence: CDR1 SGHNT, CDR2 YENEEA. The CDR3 has 14 residues. V was cut by 2 bases and J by 5 bases, with 10 bases left in between. CDR3 in DNA: TGTGCCAGCAGCTTAACGGCAGGGGACAATGAGCAGTTCTTC. Amino acids: CASSLTAGDNEQFF.

The chain uses TRBV29-1 and TRBJ1-1; D might be TRBD1 (6 bases). Germline CDR1 and CDR2: SQVTM and ANQGSEA. This CDR3 is 13 amino acids long. V lost 4 bases to trimming and J lost 5 bases, with 14 bases between them. CDR3 sequence reads: CSVVRGRGTEAFF. CDR3 nucleotide sequence: TGCAGCGTTGTTCGGGGGAGGGGGACTGAAGCTTTCTTT.

The gene calls are TRBV2 and TRBJ1-2; D remains ambiguous. Germline CDR1 SNHLY, CDR2 FYNNEI. The CDR3 has 13 residues. Trimming stripped 6 bases from V and 6 bases from J, with 14 bases between. This CDR3 is CASRKQLPHGYTF. CDR3 bases: TGTGCCAGCAGAAAACAGCTGCCTCATGGCTACACCTTC.

The chain recombines TRBV6-1 with TRBJ2-7; D is possibly TRBD1 (5 bases). The V gene lost 6 bases and the J gene lost 0 bases, with 12 bases spanning the gap. The germline V gene encodes CDR1 MNHNS and CDR2 SASEGT. The CDR3 extends over 14 amino acids. The CDR3 region has the DNA TGTGCCAGCAGCCGTGACAGAAACTCCTACGAGCAGTACTTC. Translated: CASSRDRNSYEQYF.

A few counts support this clone. V and J are TRBV5-4 and TRBJ2-6, with D perhaps matching TRBD2 (5 bases). The ends were cut back, 1 base at V and 1 base at J, with 12 bases in the middle. The CDR3 loop spans 17 amino acids. Germline V gene lookup returns CDR1 SGHNT and CDR2 YYREEE (reference sequence). CDR3 protein: CASSLFDGGSGANVLTF. CDR3 sequence (DNA): TGTGCCAGCAGCTTGTTTGACGGAGGATCTGGGGCCAACGTCCTGACTTTC.